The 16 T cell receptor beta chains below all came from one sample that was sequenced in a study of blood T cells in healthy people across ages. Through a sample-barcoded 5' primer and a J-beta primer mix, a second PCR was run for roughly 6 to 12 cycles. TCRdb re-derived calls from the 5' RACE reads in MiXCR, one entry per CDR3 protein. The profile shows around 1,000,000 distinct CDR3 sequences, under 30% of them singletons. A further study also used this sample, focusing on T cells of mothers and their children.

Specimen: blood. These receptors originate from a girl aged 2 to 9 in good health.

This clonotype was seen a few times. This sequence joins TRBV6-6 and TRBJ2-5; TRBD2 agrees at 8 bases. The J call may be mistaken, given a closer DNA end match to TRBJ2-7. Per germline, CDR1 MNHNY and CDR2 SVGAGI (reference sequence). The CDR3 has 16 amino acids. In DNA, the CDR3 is TGTGCCAGCAGTTACAATCCCGAGCGGGAGCTTCTCGAGCAGTACTTC. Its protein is CASSYNPERELLEQYF.

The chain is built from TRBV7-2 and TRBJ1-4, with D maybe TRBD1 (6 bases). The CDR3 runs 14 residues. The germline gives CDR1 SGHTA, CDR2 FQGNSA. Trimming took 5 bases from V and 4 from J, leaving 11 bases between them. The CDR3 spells CASSPGGYNEKLFF. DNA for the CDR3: TGTGCCAGCAGCCCCGGGGGCTATAATGAAAAACTGTTTTTT. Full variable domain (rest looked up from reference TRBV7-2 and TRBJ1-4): GAGVSQSPSNKVTEKGKDVELRCDPISGHTALYWYRQSLGQGLEFLIYFQGNSAPDKSGLPSDRFSAERTGGSVSTLTIQRTQQEDSAVYLCASSPGGYNEKLFFGSGTQLSVL.

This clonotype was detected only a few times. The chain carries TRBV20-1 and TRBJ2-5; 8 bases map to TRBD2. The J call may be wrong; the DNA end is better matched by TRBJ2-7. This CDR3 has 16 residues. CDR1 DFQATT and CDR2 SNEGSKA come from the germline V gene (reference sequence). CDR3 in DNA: TGCAGTGCTAGTAGTGGGGGGAGCGGGAGAGCTTACGAGCAGTACTTC. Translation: CSASSGGSGRAYEQYF.

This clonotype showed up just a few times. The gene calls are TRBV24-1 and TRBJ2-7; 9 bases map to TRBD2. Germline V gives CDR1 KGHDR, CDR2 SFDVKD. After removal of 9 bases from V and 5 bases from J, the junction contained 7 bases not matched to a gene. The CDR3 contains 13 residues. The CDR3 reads CATGNVAGDEQYF. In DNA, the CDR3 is TGTGCCACCGGGAATGTAGCGGGGGACGAGCAGTACTTC.

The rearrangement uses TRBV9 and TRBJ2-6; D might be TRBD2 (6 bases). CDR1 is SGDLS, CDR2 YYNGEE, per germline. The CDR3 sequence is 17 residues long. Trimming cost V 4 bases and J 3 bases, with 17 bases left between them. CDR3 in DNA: TGTGCCAGCAGCCTGGGGGGAGGTTTGGGTGGGGCCAACGTCCTGACTTTC. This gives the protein CASSLGGGLGGANVLTF.

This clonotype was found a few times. Here the CDR3 DNA reads TGCGCCAGCAGCCAAGATCGTGGGTACTACGAGCAGTACTTC. Translating gives CASSQDRGYYEQYF. The chain employs TRBV4-3 and TRBJ2-7; no reliable D call. Germline-derived CDR1 and CDR2 are LGHNA and YSLEER. V gave up 0 bases and J gave up 3 bases, with 9 bases separating them. The CDR3 is 14 residues long.

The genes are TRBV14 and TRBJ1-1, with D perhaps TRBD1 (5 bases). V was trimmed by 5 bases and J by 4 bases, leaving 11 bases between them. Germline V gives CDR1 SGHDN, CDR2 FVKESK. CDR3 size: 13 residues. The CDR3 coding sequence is TGTGCCAGCAGCTTCGGGACGGCCACTGAAGCTTTCTTT. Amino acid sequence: CASSFGTATEAFF. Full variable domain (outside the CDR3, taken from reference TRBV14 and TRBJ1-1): EAGVTQFPSHSVIEKGQTVTLRCDPISGHDNLYWYRRVMGKEIKFLLHFVKESKQDESGMPNNRFLAERTGGTYSTLKVQPAELEDSGVYFCASSFGTATEAFFGQGTRLTVV.

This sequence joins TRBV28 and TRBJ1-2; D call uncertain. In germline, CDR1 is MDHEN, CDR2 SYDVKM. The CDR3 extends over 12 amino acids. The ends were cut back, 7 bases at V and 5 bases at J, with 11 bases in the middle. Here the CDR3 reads CASKEEKYGYTF. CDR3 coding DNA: TGTGCCAGCAAAGAGGAGAAATATGGCTACACCTTC.

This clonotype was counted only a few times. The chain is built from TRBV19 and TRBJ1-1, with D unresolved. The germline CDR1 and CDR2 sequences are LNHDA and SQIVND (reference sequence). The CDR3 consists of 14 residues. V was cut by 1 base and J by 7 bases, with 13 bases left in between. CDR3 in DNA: TGTGCCAGTAGTATAGCGGCAACGACGGGTGAAGCTTTCTTT. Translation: CASSIAATTGEAFF.

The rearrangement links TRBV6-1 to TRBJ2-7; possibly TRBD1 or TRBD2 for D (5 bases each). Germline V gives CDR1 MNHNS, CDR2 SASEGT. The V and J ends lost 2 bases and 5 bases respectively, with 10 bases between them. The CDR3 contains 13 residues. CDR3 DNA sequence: TGTGCCAGCAGTGAAACCGGGGCGGACGAGCAGTACTTC. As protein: CASSETGADEQYF.

Written as DNA, the CDR3 is TGTGCCAGCAGCTTTCATACCCTTAGCGAGACAACCTTGGCGGAGACCCAGTACTTC. Amino acids: CASSFHTLSETTLAETQYF. V and J are TRBV7-2 and TRBJ2-5; possibly TRBD2 for D (5 bases). This CDR3 contains 19 residues. Between the trimmed V and J ends, which lost 3 bases and 5 bases, there was a span of 28 bases. Germline V gives CDR1 SGHTA, CDR2 FQGNSA.

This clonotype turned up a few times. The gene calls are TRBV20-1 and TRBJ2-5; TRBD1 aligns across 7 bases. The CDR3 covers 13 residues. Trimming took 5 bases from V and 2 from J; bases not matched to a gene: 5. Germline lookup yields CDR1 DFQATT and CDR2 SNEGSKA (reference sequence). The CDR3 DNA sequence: TGCAGTGCTCCCGACAGGGTGCAAGAGACCCAGTACTTC. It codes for CSAPDRVQETQYF.

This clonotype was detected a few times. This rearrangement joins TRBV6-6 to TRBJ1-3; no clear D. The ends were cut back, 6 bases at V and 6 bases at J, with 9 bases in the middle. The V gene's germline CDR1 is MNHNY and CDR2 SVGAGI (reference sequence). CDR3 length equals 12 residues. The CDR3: CASSPIENTIYF. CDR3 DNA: TGTGCCAGCAGCCCTATCGAAAACACCATATATTTT.

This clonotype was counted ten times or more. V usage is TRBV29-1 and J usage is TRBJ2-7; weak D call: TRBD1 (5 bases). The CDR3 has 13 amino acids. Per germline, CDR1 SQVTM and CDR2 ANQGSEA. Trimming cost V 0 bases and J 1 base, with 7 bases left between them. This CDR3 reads CSVEDRQSYEQYF. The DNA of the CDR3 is TGCAGCGTTGAAGATCGACAGTCCTACGAGCAGTACTTC.

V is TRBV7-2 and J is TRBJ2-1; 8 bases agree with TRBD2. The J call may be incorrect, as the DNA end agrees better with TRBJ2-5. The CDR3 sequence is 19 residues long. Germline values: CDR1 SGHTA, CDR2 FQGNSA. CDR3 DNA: TGTGCCAGCAGCTTAGCGGGTTATAGGGAGCGGGAGATCCAAGAGACCCAGTACTTC. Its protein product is CASSLAGYREREIQETQYF.

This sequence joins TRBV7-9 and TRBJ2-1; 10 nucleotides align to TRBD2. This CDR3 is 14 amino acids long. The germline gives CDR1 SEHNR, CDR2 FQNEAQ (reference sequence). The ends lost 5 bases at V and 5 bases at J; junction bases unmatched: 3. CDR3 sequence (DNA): TGTGCCAGCAGCCCTAGCGGGGGTGACAATGAGCAGTTCTTC. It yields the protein CASSPSGGDNEQFF.